This T cell receptor (beta chain) was captured by sequencing in a study of response to subunit inactivated influenza vaccine. Broader study findings: Authors suggested few new T cells are recruited by each seasonal influenza vaccination.

Note on this clonotype: Its antigen is not known.

One entry per CDR3 protein results from TCRdb running MiXCR on the RT-PCR reads. The profile shows around 710,000 distinct CDR3 sequences, 11% to 15% of them singletons. Unmatched junction bases numbered 4, after V lost 3 bases and J lost 3 bases. CDR3 size: 14 residues. Germline lookup yields CDR1 SGHTA and CDR2 FQGNSA. The clonotype originates from a man aged 50 or older who received an inactivated influenza vaccine. The V gene is TRBV7-2, the J gene TRBJ2-7; 8 bases are shared with TRBD1. Sequences were derived from PBMCs from blood, sampled around two weeks before vaccination. DNA for the CDR3: TGTGCCAGCAGCTTGCCAGGGGGCTTCTACGAGCAGTACTTC. Its protein is CASSLPGGFYEQYF.